This TCR beta chain stems from a study of shared clonotypes between healthy human individuals. Study overall: Each donor's CD4 naive and CD4 memory cells filled three plates apiece, CD8 naive two, and CD8 memory one. Overall study results and limits: The generation probabilities recorded for non-shared clonotypes fell below those of clonotypes shared by all four donors.

Genomic DNA of each subset was evenly split across several immunoSEQ plates. Clones were sequenced by immunoSEQ multiplex PCR, and TCRdb holds only the in-frame ones, with some missing. The sample carries about 510,000 clones, around 96% recorded once. Germline V CDR1 and CDR2: SGHNT, YYREEE (reference sequence). The length of the CDR3 is 12 residues. Trimming stripped 7 bases from V and 5 bases from J, with 12 bases between. With regard to this clone: Its specificity is not known.

Sequenced sample: naive CD4+ T cells sorted from blood. Stated subset: CD45RA+ positively selected. V usage is TRBV5-4 and J usage is TRBJ2-5; the D gene is possibly TRBD2 (6 bases). This receptor was taken from a woman in her twenties or thirties in good health. CDR3 in amino acids: CASGRGSETQYF. CDR3 coding DNA: TGTGCCAGCGGGCGGGGCTCGGAGACCCAGTACTTC.